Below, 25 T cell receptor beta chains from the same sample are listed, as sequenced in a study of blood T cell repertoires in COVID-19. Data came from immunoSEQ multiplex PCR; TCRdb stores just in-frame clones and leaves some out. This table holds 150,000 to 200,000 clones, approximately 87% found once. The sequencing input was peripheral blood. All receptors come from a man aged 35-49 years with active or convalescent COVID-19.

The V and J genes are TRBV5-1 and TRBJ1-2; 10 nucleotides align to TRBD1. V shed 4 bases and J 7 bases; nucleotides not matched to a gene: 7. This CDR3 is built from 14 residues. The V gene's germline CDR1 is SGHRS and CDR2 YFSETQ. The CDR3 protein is CASSLPGQGPGYTF. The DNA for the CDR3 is TGCGCCAGCAGCCTTCCGGGACAGGGGCCTGGCTACACCTTC. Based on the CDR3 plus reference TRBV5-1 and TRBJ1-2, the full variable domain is KAGVTQTPRYLIKTRGQQVTLSCSPISGHRSVSWYQQTPGQGLQFLFEYFSETQRNKGNFPGRFSGRQFSNSRSEMNVSTLELGDSALYLCASSLPGQGPGYTFGSGTRLTVV.

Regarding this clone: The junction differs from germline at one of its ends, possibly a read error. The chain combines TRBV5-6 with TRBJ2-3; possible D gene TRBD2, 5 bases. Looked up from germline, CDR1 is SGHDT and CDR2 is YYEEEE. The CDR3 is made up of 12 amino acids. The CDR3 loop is CASSLAADYQVF. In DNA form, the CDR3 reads TGTGCCAGCAGCTTGGCCGCTGACTACCAAGTTTTT.

Here the CDR3 reads CASSSGRSSGNTIYF. In nucleotides, the CDR3 is TGTGCCAGCAGCAGCGGACGGAGCTCTGGAAACACCATATATTTT. This sequence joins TRBV5-4 and TRBJ1-3; D unresolved. Germline lookup yields CDR1 SGHNT and CDR2 YYREEE (reference sequence). V lost 4 bases to trimming and J lost 0 bases, with 11 bases between them. This CDR3 has 15 amino acids.

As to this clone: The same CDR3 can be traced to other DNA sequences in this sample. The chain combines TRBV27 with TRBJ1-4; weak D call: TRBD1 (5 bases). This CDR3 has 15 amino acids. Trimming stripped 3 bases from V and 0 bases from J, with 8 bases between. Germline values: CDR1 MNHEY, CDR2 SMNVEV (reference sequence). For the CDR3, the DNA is TGTGCCAGCAGTTTTAGGGGTGCAACTAATGAAAAACTGTTTTTT. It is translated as CASSFRGATNEKLFF.

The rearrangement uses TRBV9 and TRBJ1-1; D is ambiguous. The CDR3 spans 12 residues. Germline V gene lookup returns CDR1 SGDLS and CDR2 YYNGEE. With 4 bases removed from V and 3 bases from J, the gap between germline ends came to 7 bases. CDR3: CASSPGHTEAFF. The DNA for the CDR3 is TGTGCCAGCAGCCCAGGCCACACTGAAGCTTTCTTT.

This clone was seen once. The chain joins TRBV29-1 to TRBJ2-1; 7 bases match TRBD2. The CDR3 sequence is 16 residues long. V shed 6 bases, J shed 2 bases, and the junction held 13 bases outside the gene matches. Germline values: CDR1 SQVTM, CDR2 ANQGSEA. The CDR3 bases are TGCAGCGTACACCGGCGAGGGGAGGGAGCCTACAATGAGCAGTTCTTC. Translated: CSVHRRGEGAYNEQFF.

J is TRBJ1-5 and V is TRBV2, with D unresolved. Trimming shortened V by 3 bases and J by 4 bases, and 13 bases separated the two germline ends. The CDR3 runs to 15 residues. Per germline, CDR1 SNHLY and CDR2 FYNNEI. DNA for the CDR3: TGTGCCAGCAGTGATATGGGTGCGGGTAATCAGCCCCAGCATTTT. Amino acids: CASSDMGAGNQPQHF.

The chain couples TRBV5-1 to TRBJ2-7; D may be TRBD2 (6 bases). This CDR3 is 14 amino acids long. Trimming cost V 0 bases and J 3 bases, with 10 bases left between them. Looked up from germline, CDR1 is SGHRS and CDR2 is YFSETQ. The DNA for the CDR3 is TGCGCCAGCAGCTTGGTCGGGAGAAACTACGAGCAGTACTTC. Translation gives CASSLVGRNYEQYF. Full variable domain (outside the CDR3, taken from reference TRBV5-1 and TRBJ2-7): KAGVTQTPRYLIKTRGQQVTLSCSPISGHRSVSWYQQTPGQGLQFLFEYFSETQRNKGNFPGRFSGRQFSNSRSEMNVSTLELGDSALYLCASSLVGRNYEQYFGPGTRLTVT.

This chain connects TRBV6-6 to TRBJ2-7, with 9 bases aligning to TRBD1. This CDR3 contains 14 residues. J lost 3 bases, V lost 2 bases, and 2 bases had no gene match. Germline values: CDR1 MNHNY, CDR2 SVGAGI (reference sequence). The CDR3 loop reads CASSYGQGFYEQYF. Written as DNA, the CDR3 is TGTGCCAGCAGTTACGGACAGGGGTTCTACGAGCAGTACTTC.

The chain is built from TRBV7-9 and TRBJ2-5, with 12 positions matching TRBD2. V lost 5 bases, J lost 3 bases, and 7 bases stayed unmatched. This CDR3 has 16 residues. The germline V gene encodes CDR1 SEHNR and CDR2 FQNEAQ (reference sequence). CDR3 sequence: CASSLRTSGAKETQYF. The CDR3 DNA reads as TGTGCCAGCAGCCTCCGGACTAGCGGGGCGAAAGAGACCCAGTACTTC.

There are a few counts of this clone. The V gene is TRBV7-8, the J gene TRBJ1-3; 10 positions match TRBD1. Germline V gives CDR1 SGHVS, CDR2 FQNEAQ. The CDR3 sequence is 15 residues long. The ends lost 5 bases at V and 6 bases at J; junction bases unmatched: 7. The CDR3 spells CASSTDRGRENTIYF. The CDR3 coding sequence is TGTGCCAGCAGCACTGACAGGGGGCGCGAAAACACCATATATTTT.

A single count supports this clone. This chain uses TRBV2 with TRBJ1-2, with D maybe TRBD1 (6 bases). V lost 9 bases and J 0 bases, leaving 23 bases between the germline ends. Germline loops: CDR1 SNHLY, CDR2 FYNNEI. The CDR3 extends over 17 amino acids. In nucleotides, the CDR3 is TGTGCCAGTCCCGTTACCCTGGACAGAACAACTAACTATGGCTACACCTTC. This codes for CASPVTLDRTTNYGYTF.

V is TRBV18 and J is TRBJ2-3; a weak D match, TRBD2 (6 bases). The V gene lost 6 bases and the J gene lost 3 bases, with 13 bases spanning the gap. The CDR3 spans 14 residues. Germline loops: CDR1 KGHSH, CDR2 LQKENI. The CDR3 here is CASSPGLNTDTQYF. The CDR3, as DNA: TGTGCCAGCTCCCCGGGACTGAATACAGATACGCAGTATTTT. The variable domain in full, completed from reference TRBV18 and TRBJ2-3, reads NAGVMQNPRHLVRRRGQEARLRCSPMKGHSHVYWYRQLPEEGLKFMVYLQKENIIDESGMPKERFSAEFPKEGPSILRIQQVVRGDSAAYFCASSPGLNTDTQYFGPGTRLTVL.

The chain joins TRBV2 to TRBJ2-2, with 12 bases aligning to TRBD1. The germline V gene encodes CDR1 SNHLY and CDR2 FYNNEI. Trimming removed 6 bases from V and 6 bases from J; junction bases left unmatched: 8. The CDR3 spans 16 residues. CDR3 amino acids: CASRPGTGGRAGELFF. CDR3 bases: TGTGCCAGCAGACCCGGGACAGGGGGCAGGGCCGGGGAGCTGTTTTTT.

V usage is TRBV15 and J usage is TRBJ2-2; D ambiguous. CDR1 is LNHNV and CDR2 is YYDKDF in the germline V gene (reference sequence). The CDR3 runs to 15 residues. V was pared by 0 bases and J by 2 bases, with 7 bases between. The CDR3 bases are TGTGCCACCAGCAGAGACTACCTCAACACCGGGGAGCTGTTTTTT. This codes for CATSRDYLNTGELFF.

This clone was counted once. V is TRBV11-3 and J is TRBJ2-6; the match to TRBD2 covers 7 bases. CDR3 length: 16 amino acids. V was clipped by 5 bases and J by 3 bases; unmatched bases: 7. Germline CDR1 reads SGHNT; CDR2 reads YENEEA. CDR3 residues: CASSERGEGGANVLTF. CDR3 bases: TGTGCCAGCAGCGAACGAGGGGAGGGTGGGGCCAACGTCCTGACTTTC.

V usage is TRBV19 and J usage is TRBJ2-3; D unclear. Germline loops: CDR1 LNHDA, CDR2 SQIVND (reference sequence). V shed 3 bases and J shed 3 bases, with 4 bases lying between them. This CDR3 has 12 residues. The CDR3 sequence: CASSIQTDTQYF. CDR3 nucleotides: TGTGCCAGTAGTATTCAAACAGATACGCAGTATTTT.

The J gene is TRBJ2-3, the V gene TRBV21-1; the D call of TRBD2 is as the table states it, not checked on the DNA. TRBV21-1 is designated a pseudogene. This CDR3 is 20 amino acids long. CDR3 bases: TGTGCCAGCAGCAAAGAGACGTCCTACGGGACTAGCCTCTACACAGATACGCAGTATTTT. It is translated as CASSKETSYGTSLYTDTQYF.

CDR3: CASSYRDRVLYGYTF. CDR3 bases: TGTGCCAGCAGCTACCGGGACAGGGTATTATATGGCTACACCTTC. The rearrangement links TRBV3-1 (or the pseudogene TRBV3-2) to TRBJ1-2; 9 positions match TRBD1. Germline V CDR1 and CDR2: LGHDT, YNNKEL (reference sequence). Trimming at V came to 5 bases and at J to 5 bases, leaving 9 bases not matched to a gene. The CDR3 spans 15 residues.

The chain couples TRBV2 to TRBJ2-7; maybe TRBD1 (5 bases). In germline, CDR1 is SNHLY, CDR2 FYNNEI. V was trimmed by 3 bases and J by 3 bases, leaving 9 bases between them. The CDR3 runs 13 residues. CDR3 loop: CASSDRVHYEQYF. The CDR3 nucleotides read TGTGCCAGCAGTGACAGGGTTCACTACGAGCAGTACTTC.

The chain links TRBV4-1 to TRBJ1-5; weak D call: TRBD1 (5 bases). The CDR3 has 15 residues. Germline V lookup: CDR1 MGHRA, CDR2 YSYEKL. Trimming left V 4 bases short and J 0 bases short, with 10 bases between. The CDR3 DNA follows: TGCGCCAGCAGCCCCCAGGGCTATAGCAATCAGCCCCAGCATTTT. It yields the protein CASSPQGYSNQPQHF.

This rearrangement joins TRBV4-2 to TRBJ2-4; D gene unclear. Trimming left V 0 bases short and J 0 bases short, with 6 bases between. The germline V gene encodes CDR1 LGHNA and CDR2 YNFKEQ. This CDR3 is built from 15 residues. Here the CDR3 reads CASSQDLLAKNIQYF. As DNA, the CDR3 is TGTGCCAGCAGCCAAGACCTGTTAGCCAAAAACATTCAGTACTTC.

This chain's CDR3 is CASTSGIIGSEAFF. In DNA form, the CDR3 reads TGTGCCAGCACCTCGGGGATTATAGGCTCTGAAGCTTTCTTT. The rearrangement joins TRBV11-2 to TRBJ1-1; no clear D. With 7 bases removed from V and 6 bases from J, the gap between germline ends came to 18 bases. CDR1 is SGHAT, CDR2 FQNNGV, per germline. The CDR3 runs to 14 residues.

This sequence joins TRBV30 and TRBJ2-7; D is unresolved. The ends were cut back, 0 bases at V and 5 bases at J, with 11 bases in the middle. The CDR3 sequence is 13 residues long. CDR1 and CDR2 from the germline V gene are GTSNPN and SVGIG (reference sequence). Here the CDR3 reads CAWSVSDGHEQYF. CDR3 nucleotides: TGTGCCTGGAGTGTATCAGATGGCCACGAGCAGTACTTC.

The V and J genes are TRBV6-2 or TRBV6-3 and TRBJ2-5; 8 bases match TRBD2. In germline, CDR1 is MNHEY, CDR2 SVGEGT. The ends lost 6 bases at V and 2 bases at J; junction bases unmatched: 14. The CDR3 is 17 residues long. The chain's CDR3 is CASSPLGSGGLQETQYF. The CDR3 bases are TGTGCCAGCAGCCCCTTGGGCAGCGGGGGTCTACAAGAGACCCAGTACTTC.